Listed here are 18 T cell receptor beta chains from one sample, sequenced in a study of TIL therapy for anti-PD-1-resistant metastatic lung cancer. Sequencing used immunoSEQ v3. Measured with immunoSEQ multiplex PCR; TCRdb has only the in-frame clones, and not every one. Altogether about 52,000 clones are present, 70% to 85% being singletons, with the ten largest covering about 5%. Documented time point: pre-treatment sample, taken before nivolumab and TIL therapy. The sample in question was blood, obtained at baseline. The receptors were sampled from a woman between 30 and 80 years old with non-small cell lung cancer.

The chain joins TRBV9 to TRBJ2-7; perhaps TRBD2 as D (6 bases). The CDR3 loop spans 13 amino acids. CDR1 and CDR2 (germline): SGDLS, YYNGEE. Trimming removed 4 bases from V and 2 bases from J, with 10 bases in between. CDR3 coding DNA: TGTGCCAGCAGCATACGACTAGCCTACGAGCAGTACTTC. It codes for CASSIRLAYEQYF.

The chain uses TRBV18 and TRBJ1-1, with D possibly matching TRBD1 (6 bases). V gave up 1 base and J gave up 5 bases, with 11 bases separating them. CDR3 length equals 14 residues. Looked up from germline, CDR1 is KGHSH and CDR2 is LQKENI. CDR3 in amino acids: CASSPRDTSTEAFF. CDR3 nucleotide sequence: TGTGCCAGCTCACCACGGGACACCTCGACTGAAGCTTTCTTT.

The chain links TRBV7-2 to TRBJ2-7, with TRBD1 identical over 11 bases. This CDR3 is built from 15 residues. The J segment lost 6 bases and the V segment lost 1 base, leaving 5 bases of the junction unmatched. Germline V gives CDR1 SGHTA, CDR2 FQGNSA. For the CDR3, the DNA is TGTGCCAGCAGCTTAGGGCCGGGACAGGGGGGCGAGCAGTACTTC. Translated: CASSLGPGQGGEQYF.

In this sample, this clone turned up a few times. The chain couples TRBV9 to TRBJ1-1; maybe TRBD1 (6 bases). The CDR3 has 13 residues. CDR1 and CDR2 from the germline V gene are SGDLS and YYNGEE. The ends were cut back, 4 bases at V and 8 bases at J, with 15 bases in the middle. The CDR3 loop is CASSPTPRGEAFF. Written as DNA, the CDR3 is TGTGCCAGCAGCCCAACCCCGAGGGGGGAAGCTTTCTTT.

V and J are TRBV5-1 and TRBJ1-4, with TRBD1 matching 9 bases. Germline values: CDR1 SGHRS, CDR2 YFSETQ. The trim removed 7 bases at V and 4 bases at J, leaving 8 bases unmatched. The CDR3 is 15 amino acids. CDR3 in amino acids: CASGTGRLDNEKLFF. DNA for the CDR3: TGCGCCAGCGGGACAGGGAGGTTGGATAATGAAAAACTGTTTTTT.

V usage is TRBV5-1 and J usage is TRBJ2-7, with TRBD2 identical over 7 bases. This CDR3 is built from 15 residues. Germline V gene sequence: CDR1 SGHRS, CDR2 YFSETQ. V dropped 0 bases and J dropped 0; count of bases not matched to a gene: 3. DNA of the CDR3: TGCGCCAGCAGCTTGGCTGGCGGGAGCTCCTACGAGCAGTACTTC. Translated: CASSLAGGSSYEQYF.

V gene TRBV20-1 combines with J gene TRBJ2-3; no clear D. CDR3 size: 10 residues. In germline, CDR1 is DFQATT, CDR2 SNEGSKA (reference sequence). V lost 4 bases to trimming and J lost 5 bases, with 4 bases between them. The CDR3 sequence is CSAKRDTQYF. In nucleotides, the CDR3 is TGCAGTGCTAAGAGAGATACGCAGTATTTT.

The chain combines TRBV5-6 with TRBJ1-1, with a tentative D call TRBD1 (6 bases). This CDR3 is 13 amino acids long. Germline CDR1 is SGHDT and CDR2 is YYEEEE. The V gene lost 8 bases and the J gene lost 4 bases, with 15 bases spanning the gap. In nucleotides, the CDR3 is TGTGCCAGTATACAGGGTGCGGGCACTGAAGCTTTCTTT. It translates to CASIQGAGTEAFF.

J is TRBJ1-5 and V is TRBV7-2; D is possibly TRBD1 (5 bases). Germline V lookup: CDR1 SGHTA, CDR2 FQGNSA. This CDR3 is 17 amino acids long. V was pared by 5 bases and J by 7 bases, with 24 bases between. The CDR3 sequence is CASSQSRDSLEHQPQHF. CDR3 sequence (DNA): TGTGCCAGCAGCCAAAGTCGGGACTCTCTAGAGCACCAGCCCCAGCATTTT.

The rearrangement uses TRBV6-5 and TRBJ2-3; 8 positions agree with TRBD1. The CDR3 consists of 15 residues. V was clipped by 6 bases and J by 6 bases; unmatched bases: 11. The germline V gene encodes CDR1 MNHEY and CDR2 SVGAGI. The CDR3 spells CASSHPGQASDTQYF. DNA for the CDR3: TGTGCCAGCAGCCACCCGGGACAGGCGTCTGATACGCAGTATTTT.

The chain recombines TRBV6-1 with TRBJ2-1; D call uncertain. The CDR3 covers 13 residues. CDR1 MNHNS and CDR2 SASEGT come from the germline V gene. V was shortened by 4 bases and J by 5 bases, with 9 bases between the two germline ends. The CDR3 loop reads CASSVRINNEQFF. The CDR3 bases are TGTGCCAGCAGTGTACGTATAAACAATGAGCAGTTCTTC.

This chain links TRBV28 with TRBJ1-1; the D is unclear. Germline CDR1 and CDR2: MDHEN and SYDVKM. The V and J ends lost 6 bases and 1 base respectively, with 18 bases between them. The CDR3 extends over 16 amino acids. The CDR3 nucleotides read TGTGCCAGCAGGGCGTGGACGGGAACTACGAACACTGAAGCTTTCTTT. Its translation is CASRAWTGTTNTEAFF.

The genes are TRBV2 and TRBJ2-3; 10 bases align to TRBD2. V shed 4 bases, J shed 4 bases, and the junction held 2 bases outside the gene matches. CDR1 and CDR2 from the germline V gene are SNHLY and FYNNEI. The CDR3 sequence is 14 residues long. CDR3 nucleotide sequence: TGTGCCAGCAGTGTAGGACTAGCGGCAGATACGCAGTATTTT. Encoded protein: CASSVGLAADTQYF. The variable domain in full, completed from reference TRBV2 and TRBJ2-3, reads EPEVTQTPSHQVTQMGQEVILRCVPISNHLYFYWYRQILGQKVEFLVSFYNNEISEKSEIFDDQFSVERPDGSNFTLKIRSTKLEDSAMYFCASSVGLAADTQYFGPGTRLTVL.

In DNA, the CDR3 is TGTGCCAGCAGTTTAGTGAGGGAGTCACGCTTGACAGATACGCAGTATTTT. This translates into CASSLVRESRLTDTQYF. The rearrangement uses TRBV28 and TRBJ2-3; tentatively, D is TRBD2 (5 bases). Trimming shortened V by 2 bases and J by 3 bases, and 18 bases separated the two germline ends. The CDR3 has 17 residues. The germline CDR1 and CDR2 sequences are MDHEN and SYDVKM.

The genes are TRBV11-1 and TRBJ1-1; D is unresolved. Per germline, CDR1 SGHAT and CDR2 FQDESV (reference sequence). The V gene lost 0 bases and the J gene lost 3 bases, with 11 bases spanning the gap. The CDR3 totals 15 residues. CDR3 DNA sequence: TGTGCCAGCAGCTTAGCGCACACCCAGGACACTGAAGCTTTCTTT. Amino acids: CASSLAHTQDTEAFF.

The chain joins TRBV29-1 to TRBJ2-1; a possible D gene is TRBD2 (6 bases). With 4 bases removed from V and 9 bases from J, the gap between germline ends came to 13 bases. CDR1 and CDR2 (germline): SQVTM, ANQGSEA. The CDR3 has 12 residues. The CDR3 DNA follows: TGCAGCGTTGCGAGGGGAGGAGGTGAGCAGTTCTTC. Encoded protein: CSVARGGGEQFF.

CDR3 region: CASSLLGGGTSYEQYF. The DNA for the CDR3 is TGTGCCAGCAGCTTGTTGGGCGGGGGGACCTCCTACGAGCAGTACTTC. This chain uses TRBV5-4 with TRBJ2-7; 8 nucleotides match TRBD2. After removal of 1 base from V and 0 bases from J, the junction contained 6 bases not matched to a gene. This CDR3 comprises 16 residues. CDR1 and CDR2 (germline): SGHNT, YYREEE (reference sequence).

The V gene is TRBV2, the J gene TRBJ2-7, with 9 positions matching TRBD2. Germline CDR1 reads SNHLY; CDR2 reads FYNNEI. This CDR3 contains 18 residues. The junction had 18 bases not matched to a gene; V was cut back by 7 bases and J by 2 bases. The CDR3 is CASTLNRALAGGTYEQYF. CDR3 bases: TGTGCCAGCACCTTAAATAGGGCCCTGGCGGGAGGGACCTACGAGCAGTACTTC.